These T cell receptor beta chains were read from a single sample in a study of blood T cell repertoires in COVID-19. Clones were read by immunoSEQ multiplex PCR, and TCRdb kept only the in-frame ones, dropping some. The sample lists more than 200,000 clones; just over 85% were seen once. Sequenced input: peripheral blood. The receptors were gathered from a man in his forties or fifties with COVID-19, enrolled during active disease. Both conserved end residues are part of each CDR3. Each record gives: clone size, J gene, V gene, D gene, CDR3 protein, CDR3 DNA. D genes are given only for firm matches. Size is omitted from some rows. Given values are once, few, many or a class for expanded clones.

>.|TRBJ1-2|TRBV15|TRBD1
CATSRDRLNYGYTF
TGTGCCACCAGCAGGGACAGGCTTAACTATGGCTACACCTTC
>.|TRBJ2-1|TRBV9|TRBD2
CASSVDPSGSSYNEQFF
TGTGCCAGCAGCGTAGACCCTAGCGGGAGCTCCTACAATGAGCAGTTCTTC
>.|TRBJ2-3|TRBV4-3|.
CASSQDPVRLGVPDTQYF
TGCGCCAGCAGCCAAGATCCGGTGCGGTTGGGTGTTCCAGATACGCAGTATTTT
>.|TRBJ1-5|TRBV6-5|.
CASRPVSGNQPQHF
TGTGCCAGCAGGCCCGTTAGTGGCAATCAGCCCCAGCATTTT
>.|TRBJ2-1|TRBV3-1/TRBV3-2|.
CASSQTSGEQFF
TGTGCCAGCAGTCAAACTAGTGGTGAGCAGTTCTTC
>.|TRBJ2-7|TRBV7-6|.
CASSSGGSSSYEQYF
TGTGCCAGCAGCTCGGGCGGGTCTAGCTCCTACGAGCAGTACTTC
>once|TRBJ1-4|TRBV6-6|TRBD1
CASSTGTGGLNEKLFF
TGTGCCAGCAGTACCGGGACAGGGGGCCTTAATGAAAAACTGTTTTTT
>.|TRBJ1-4|TRBV19|.
CASTLRGEKLFF
TGTGCCAGTACTCTAAGGGGTGAAAAACTGTTTTTT
>.|TRBJ2-2|TRBV6-5|.
CASSYSQGTGELFF
TGTGCCAGCAGTTACTCGCAGGGGACCGGGGAGCTGTTTTTT
>.|TRBJ2-1|TRBV2|.
CASSESGLVNEQFF
TGTGCCAGCAGTGAGTCTGGACTGGTAAATGAGCAGTTCTTC
>.|TRBJ1-2|TRBV5-1|TRBD1
CASSGTGGNYGYTF
TGCGCCAGCAGCGGGACAGGGGGAAACTATGGCTACACCTTC
>.|TRBJ1-1|TRBV2|.
CASIQGSEAFF
TGTGCCAGCATACAGGGTTCTGAAGCTTTCTTT
>.|TRBJ2-2|TRBV7-9|TRBD2
CASSFDRTRLAGGPGELFF
TGTGCCAGCAGCTTTGACAGAACCCGTCTAGCGGGAGGGCCCGGGGAGCTGTTTTTT
>.|TRBJ1-1|TRBV7-6|.
CASSAIGGWNTEAFF
TGTGCCAGCAGTGCCATTGGAGGGTGGAACACTGAAGCTTTCTTT
>.|TRBJ1-1|TRBV5-1|.
CASSLGHTLNTEAFF
TGCGCCAGCAGCTTGGGACACACCTTGAACACTGAAGCTTTCTTT
>.|TRBJ1-2|TRBV25-1|.
CASSEGGREGGYTF
TGTGCCAGCAGTGAAGGTGGCAGGGAGGGTGGCTACACCTTC
>few|TRBJ2-1|TRBV29-1|.
CSQSPGSGNEQFF
TGCAGCCAATCGCCGGGGAGCGGGAATGAGCAGTTCTTC
>once|TRBJ1-4|TRBV4-1|TRBD1
CASSQEVPTGHEKLFF
TGCGCCAGCAGCCAAGAAGTACCGACAGGGCATGAAAAACTGTTTTTT
>.|TRBJ1-1|TRBV2|.
CASRPEWLTEAFF
TGTGCCAGCAGACCTGAGTGGTTGACTGAAGCTTTCTTT
>.|TRBJ2-3|TRBV9|.
CASSPQGLSTDTQYF
TGTGCCAGCAGCCCCCAAGGACTGAGCACAGATACGCAGTATTTT
>.|TRBJ2-5|TRBV5-1|TRBD1
CASSSFTGGMETQYF
TGCGCCAGCAGCTCCTTCACAGGGGGCATGGAGACCCAGTACTTC
>.|TRBJ2-7|TRBV5-1|TRBD1
CASSPGDRAPSEQYF
TGCGCCAGCAGCCCGGGGGACAGGGCCCCCTCCGAGCAGTACTTC
>.|TRBJ1-2|TRBV10-2|TRBD1
CASSATGQGLGGYTF
TGCGCCAGCAGTGCCACGGGACAGGGTTTAGGTGGCTACACCTTC
>.|TRBJ1-2|TRBV7-9|.
CASSHDSSYGYTF
TGTGCCAGCAGCCACGACAGTTCCTATGGCTACACCTTC
>.|TRBJ2-3|TRBV7-2|TRBD2
CASSFKWGGDTQYF
TGTGCCAGCAGCTTTAAGTGGGGGGGAGATACGCAGTATTTT
>.|TRBJ1-1|TRBV27|TRBD1
CASSAQGWGTEAFF
TGTGCCAGCAGTGCACAGGGGTGGGGCACTGAAGCTTTCTTT
>.|TRBJ2-7|TRBV18|TRBD1
CASSQQGASEQYF
TGTGCCAGCTCCCAACAGGGGGCGAGCGAGCAGTACTTC
>.|TRBJ2-1|TRBV5-8|.
CASTLSGGKNNEQFF
TGTGCCAGCACGCTTAGCGGAGGAAAGAACAATGAGCAGTTCTTC
>once|TRBJ1-6|TRBV5-6|.
CASSLIQGSSPLHF
TGTGCCAGCAGCTTGATCCAGGGTTCTTCACCCCTCCACTTT
>few|TRBJ1-2|TRBV3-1/TRBV3-2|TRBD1
CASSENRGYGYTF
TGTGCCAGCAGCGAAAACAGGGGCTATGGCTACACCTTC
>.|TRBJ2-3|TRBV3-1/TRBV3-2|.
CASSQPNQGGTDTQYF
TGTGCCAGCAGCCAACCAAACCAGGGTGGCACAGATACGCAGTATTTT
>.|TRBJ1-1|TRBV3-1/TRBV3-2|.
CASSQDSQDAVYMNTEAFF
TGTGCCAGCAGCCAAGATTCACAGGATGCAGTCTATATGAACACTGAAGCTTTCTTT
>.|TRBJ1-2|TRBV28|TRBD1
CASSGQGANYGYTF
TGTGCCAGCAGTGGACAGGGGGCAAACTATGGCTACACCTTC
>few|TRBJ1-6|TRBV2|.
CASSDRVGDSPLHF
TGTGCCAGCAGTGACCGGGTGGGAGATTCACCCCTCCACTTT
>.|TRBJ2-5|TRBV7-2|.
CASNLFGGRIETQYF
TGTGCCAGCAATCTTTTCGGGGGAAGGATAGAGACCCAGTACTTC
>.|TRBJ1-5|TRBV10-3|.
CAISESSGNQPQHF
TGTGCCATCAGTGAGTCTTCCGGGAATCAGCCCCAGCATTTT
>.|TRBJ2-7|TRBV18|.
CASQMNTVTYEQYF
TGTGCCAGCCAGATGAACACCGTTACCTACGAGCAGTACTTC
>.|TRBJ1-5|TRBV29-1|.
CSVEDSVGQPQHF
TGCAGCGTTGAAGATTCAGTTGGTCAGCCCCAGCATTTT
>.|TRBJ2-7|TRBV4-2|TRBD1
CASSLGTGSFEQYF
TGTGCCAGCAGCCTTGGGACAGGGAGTTTCGAGCAGTACTTC
>.|TRBJ2-7|TRBV5-1|.
CASSLEGWGRVPLSYEQYF
TGCGCCAGCAGCTTGGAGGGTTGGGGGCGCGTTCCTCTCTCCTACGAGCAGTACTTC
>.|TRBJ2-5|TRBV7-9|TRBD2
CASSFSRLAGGQETQYF
TGTGCCAGCAGCTTTAGTCGACTAGCGGGAGGGCAAGAGACCCAGTACTTC
>once|TRBJ2-1|TRBV7-9|TRBD1
CASSSQGAYYNEQFF
TGTGCCAGCAGCTCCCAGGGGGCGTACTACAATGAGCAGTTCTTC
>.|TRBJ2-2|TRBV19|.
CASSIRLTGFGSGELFF
TGTGCCAGTAGTATTCGGCTCACAGGGTTCGGGTCCGGGGAGCTGTTTTTT
>.|TRBJ1-3|TRBV11-2|.
CASSFGTPGNTIYF
TGTGCCAGCAGCTTCGGGACTCCTGGAAACACCATATATTTT
>.|TRBJ2-1|TRBV10-3|.
CAISESGAYNEQFF
TGTGCCATCAGTGAGTCTGGAGCCTACAATGAGCAGTTCTTC
>.|TRBJ2-7|TRBV28|TRBD2
CASSLFRGGFEDRAYEQYF
TGTGCCAGCAGTTTATTTCGCGGGGGGTTTGAGGACAGAGCCTACGAGCAGTACTTC
>.|TRBJ2-7|TRBV14|TRBD1
CASSPGQGYGEQYF
TGTGCCAGCAGCCCGGGACAGGGGTATGGCGAGCAGTACTTC
>.|TRBJ1-2|TRBV9|TRBD1
CASSLDRGHGYTF
TGTGCCAGCAGCTTGGACAGGGGGCATGGCTACACCTTC
>.|TRBJ2-1|TRBV19|TRBD1
CATRRDREANEQFF
TGTGCCACCCGACGGGACAGGGAGGCCAATGAGCAGTTCTTC
>.|TRBJ1-4|TRBV7-2|.
CASSLGWTANEKLFF
TGTGCCAGCAGCTTAGGTTGGACAGCAAATGAAAAACTGTTTTTT
>.|TRBJ1-3|TRBV28|TRBD1
CASRPTGAGNTIYF
TGTGCCAGCAGGCCTACAGGGGCTGGAAACACCATATATTTT
>.|TRBJ1-2|TRBV28|.
CASTPRLLGNYGYTF
TGTGCCAGCACCCCCAGGCTTTTGGGTAACTATGGCTACACCTTC
>.|TRBJ2-7|TRBV5-8|TRBD1
CASSEDRVYEQYF
TGTGCCAGCAGCGAAGACAGGGTTTACGAGCAGTACTTC
>.|TRBJ2-1|TRBV10-3|.
CAISELSDEQFF
TGTGCCATCAGTGAGTTAAGCGATGAGCAGTTCTTC
>.|TRBJ2-3|TRBV18|.
CASSLYRELTDTQYF
TGTGCCAGCTCACTTTACAGGGAACTCACAGATACGCAGTATTTT